This entry features one T cell receptor beta chain sequence. These data come from a study of shared clonotypes between healthy human individuals. The V end lost 1 base, the J end lost 5 bases, and 9 bases lay between the germline ends. Germline CDR1 and CDR2: SGHRS and YFSETQ. This CDR3 is built from 13 residues. The data were produced by immunoSEQ multiplex PCR, yet TCRdb's version contains in-frame clones alone and is incomplete. Of more than 200,000 clones listed, 50% to 75% were seen once; the top ten hold 11%. V is TRBV5-1 and J is TRBJ2-5; D unclear. The origin of this receptor is a man aged 30-40 years in good health. Specimen: memory CD4+ T cells sorted from blood. Subset given: CD45RA-negative fraction. Here the CDR3 reads CASSLLTGETQYF. The DNA for the CDR3 is TGCGCCAGCAGCTTGCTGACGGGCGAGACCCAGTACTTC.